The rows below give T cell receptor beta chains drawn from one sample of a study of technical replicates of blood from several donors. Only in-frame clones appear in the TCRdb table, and some are missing; sequencing was by immunoSEQ multiplex PCR. The sample contains roughly 70,000 clones, about 97% of which appear only once. Sequencing was performed on T cells isolated from PBMCs. These receptors all come from a human donor in good health. Each CDR3 is given without its conserved first and last residue.

v_call: TRBV5-4; cdr3_length: 12; j_call: TRBJ2-2; cdr3_aa: ASSLDYYTGELF
v_call: TRBV13; cdr3_length: 14; j_call: TRBJ1-1; cdr3_aa: ASSPSLTGFYAEAF
v_call: TRBV29-1; cdr3_length: 10; j_call: TRBJ2-4; cdr3_aa: SVQLGGNIQY
v_call: TRBV29-1; cdr3_length: 11; j_call: TRBJ2-1; cdr3_aa: SVAGIIYNEQF
v_call: TRBV29-1; cdr3_length: 11; j_call: TRBJ2-1; cdr3_aa: SGYSGLYNEQF
v_call: TRBV6-5; cdr3_length: 11; j_call: TRBJ1-2; cdr3_aa: ASSLGTSPRYT
v_call: TRBV29-1; cdr3_length: 13; j_call: TRBJ1-2; cdr3_aa: SVQSGGGGGYGYT
v_call: TRBV5-1; cdr3_length: 12; j_call: TRBJ2-7; cdr3_aa: ASSLAENTYEQY
v_call: TRBV1; cdr3_length: 20; j_call: TRBJ2-7; cdr3_aa: TSSQDPTTGTPRREPYEEQY
v_call: TRBV7-2; cdr3_length: 12; j_call: TRBJ2-1; cdr3_aa: ASSWTSGPDEQF
v_call: TRBV30; cdr3_length: 13; j_call: TRBJ2-7; cdr3_aa: AWSVGGIPTYEQY
v_call: TRBV10-2; cdr3_length: 12; j_call: TRBJ2-5; cdr3_aa: ASSEATRQETQY
v_call: TRBV7-3; cdr3_length: 11; j_call: TRBJ1-1; cdr3_aa: ASSSQGNTEAF
v_call: TRBV5-1; cdr3_length: 12; j_call: TRBJ2-7; cdr3_aa: ASTSTGGPYEQY
v_call: TRBV10-3; cdr3_length: 11; j_call: TRBJ1-1; cdr3_aa: AIRTRENTEAF
v_call: TRBV29-1; cdr3_length: 11; j_call: TRBJ2-7; cdr3_aa: SVARPGLNEQY
v_call: TRBV5-1; cdr3_length: 12; j_call: TRBJ2-1; cdr3_aa: ASSLTRNYNEQF
v_call: TRBV25-1; cdr3_length: 12; j_call: TRBJ2-1; cdr3_aa: ASSVGREVDEQF
v_call: TRBV6-6; cdr3_length: 12; j_call: TRBJ2-2; cdr3_aa: ASSYRGNTGELF
v_call: TRBV27; cdr3_length: 13; j_call: TRBJ2-3; cdr3_aa: ASSSSAGWTDTQY